The 2 T cell receptor beta chains reported below all come from one sample, sequenced in a study of radiotherapy plus CTLA-4 blockade in lung cancer. The protocol was immunoSEQ multiplex PCR, while the TCRdb copy is restricted to in-frame clones and leaves out a portion. The table includes about 36,000 clones, roughly 72% detected once. The sample in question was peripheral blood, obtained from a patient treated with radiotherapy plus ipilimumab. The source is a human donor with non-small cell lung cancer who had stable disease on radiotherapy plus ipilimumab.

The genes are TRBV30 and TRBJ2-1; D unresolved. Germline lookup yields CDR1 GTSNPN and CDR2 SVGIG (reference sequence). The CDR3 covers 13 residues. Trimming left V 3 bases short and J 1 base short, with 7 bases between. Written as DNA, the CDR3 is TGTGCCTGGAGCCCGGGTTCCTACAATGAGCAGTTCTTC. Translated, it gives CAWSPGSYNEQFF.

The rearrangement uses TRBV9 and TRBJ1-1; tentative D call: TRBD1 (6 bases). This CDR3 contains 15 residues. V shed 4 bases and J shed 0 bases, with 13 bases lying between them. Germline CDR1 and CDR2: SGDLS and YYNGEE. The CDR3 nucleotides are TGTGCCAGCAGCCTCCCGACAGGAGTGAACACTGAAGCTTTCTTT. Protein sequence: CASSLPTGVNTEAFF.